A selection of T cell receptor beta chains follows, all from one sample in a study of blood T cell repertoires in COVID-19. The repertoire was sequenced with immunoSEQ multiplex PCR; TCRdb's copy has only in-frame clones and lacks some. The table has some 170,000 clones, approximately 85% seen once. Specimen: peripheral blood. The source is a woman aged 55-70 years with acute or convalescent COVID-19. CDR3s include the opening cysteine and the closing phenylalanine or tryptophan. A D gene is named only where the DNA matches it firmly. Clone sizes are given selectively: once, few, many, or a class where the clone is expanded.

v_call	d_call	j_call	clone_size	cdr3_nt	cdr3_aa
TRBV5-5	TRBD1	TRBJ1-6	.	TGTGCCAGCAGCTTCCGGGACAGGGCTCACTTT	CASSFRDRAHF
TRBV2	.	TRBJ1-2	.	TGTGCCAGAACAGGGTCTAACTATGGCTACACCTTC	CARTGSNYGYTF
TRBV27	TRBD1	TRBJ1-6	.	TGTGCCAGCAGTTTCGGGACAGATAATTCACCCCTCCACTTT	CASSFGTDNSPLHF
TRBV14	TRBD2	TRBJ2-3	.	TGTGCCAGCAGCCAACTAGCGGGAGGAAACACAGATACGCAGTATTTT	CASSQLAGGNTDTQYF
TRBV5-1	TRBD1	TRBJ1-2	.	TGCGCCAGCAGCCCATGGACAGGGGGCAGAGGGGACTATGGCTACACCTTC	CASSPWTGGRGDYGYTF
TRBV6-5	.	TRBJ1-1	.	TGTGCCAGCAGAAAGGCAGGCAGGGTGGCCACTGAAGCTTTCTTT	CASRKAGRVATEAFF
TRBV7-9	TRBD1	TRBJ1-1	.	TGTGCCAGCAGCCACCCTAGGGGCCAGGGGGCGCAGGAGAACACTGAAGCTTTCTTT	CASSHPRGQGAQENTEAFF
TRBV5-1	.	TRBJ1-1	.	TGCGCCAGCAGCTTACGGGGGGAAGCTTTCTTT	CASSLRGEAFF
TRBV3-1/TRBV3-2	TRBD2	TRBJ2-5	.	TGTGCCAGCAGCCAGGTTATGGTAGCGGGACAAGAGACCCAGTACTTC	CASSQVMVAGQETQYF
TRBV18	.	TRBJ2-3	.	TGTGCCAGCTCACCACTCCACGGGAAAGTGGTTACAGATACGCAGTATTTT	CASSPLHGKVVTDTQYF
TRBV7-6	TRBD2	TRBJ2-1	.	TGTGCCAGCAGCCCCAGCGGGGATGAGCAGTTCTTC	CASSPSGDEQFF
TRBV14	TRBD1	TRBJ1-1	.	TGTGCCAGCAGCCACAAGACAGGGTCAGCTTTCTTT	CASSHKTGSAFF
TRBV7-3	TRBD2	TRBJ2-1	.	TGTGCCAGCAGCAGATCTAGCGGGGACCTTTACAATGAGCAGTTCTTC	CASSRSSGDLYNEQFF
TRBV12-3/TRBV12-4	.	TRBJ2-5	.	TGTGCCAGCAGGTCAACAACAGGGGAGACCCAGTACTTC	CASRSTTGETQYF
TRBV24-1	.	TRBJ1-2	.	TGTGCCACCAACTCAGGGGTCCCCTATGGCTACACCTTC	CATNSGVPYGYTF
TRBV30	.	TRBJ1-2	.	TGTGCCTGGAGTCCAAGGACAGTAAGCGATGGCTACACCTTC	CAWSPRTVSDGYTF
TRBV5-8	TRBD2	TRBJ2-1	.	TGTGCCAGCGGGAGCCAGGGGACTAGCGATTACTCCTACAATGAGCAGTTCTTC	CASGSQGTSDYSYNEQFF
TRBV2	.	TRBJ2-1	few	TGTGCCAGCAGCGTTGGGACGGAGGGCAATGAGCAGTTCTTC	CASSVGTEGNEQFF
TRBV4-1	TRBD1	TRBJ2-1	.	TGCGCCAGCAGCCGTACCGGGACAGGGGCGCCCGGGCAGTTCTTC	CASSRTGTGAPGQFF
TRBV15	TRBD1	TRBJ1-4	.	TGTGCCACCAGCAGGTCCCGGGACAGGGATCCAGGTGGAAAACTGTTTTTT	CATSRSRDRDPGGKLFF
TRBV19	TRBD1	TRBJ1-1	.	TGTGCCAGTACCGACAGGGGACGGACTGAAGCTTTCTTT	CASTDRGRTEAFF
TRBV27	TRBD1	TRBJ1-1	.	TGTGCCAGCAGACGACAGGGGACCCAAGGGAACACTGAAGCTTTCTTT	CASRRQGTQGNTEAFF
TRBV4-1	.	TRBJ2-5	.	TGCGCCAGCAGCCTGGGGACTGCCGACGGGGAGACCCAGTACTTC	CASSLGTADGETQYF
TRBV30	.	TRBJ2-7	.	TGTGCCTGGGGCTCCGGGACAAGATACTACGAGCAGTACTTC	CAWGSGTRYYEQYF
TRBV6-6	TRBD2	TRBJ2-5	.	TGTGCCAGCAAGGGACTAGCGGGAGGACCTCAAGAGACCCAGTACTTC	CASKGLAGGPQETQYF
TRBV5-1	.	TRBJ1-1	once	TGCGCCAGCAGCTTAAGAAGCCTGAACACTGAAGCTTTCTTT	CASSLRSLNTEAFF
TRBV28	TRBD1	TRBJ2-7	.	TGTGCCAGCAGCTCAGACGGGACAGTCTACGAGCAGTACTTC	CASSSDGTVYEQYF
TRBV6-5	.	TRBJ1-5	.	TGTGCCAGCAGAATGGACAGACTACAGCCCCAGCATTTT	CASRMDRLQPQHF
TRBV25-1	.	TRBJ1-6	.	TGTGCCAGCAGTGGAGGCCTCTATAATTCACCCCTCCACTTT	CASSGGLYNSPLHF
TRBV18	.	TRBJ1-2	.	TGTGCCAGCTCACCATCCTCGGCGCGGTCCGTTCTCTTC	CASSPSSARSVLF
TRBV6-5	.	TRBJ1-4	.	TGTGCCAGCAGCGTGGGAGGGGGGGCGTTCGAAAAACTGTTTTTT	CASSVGGGAFEKLFF
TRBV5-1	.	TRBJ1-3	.	TGCGCCAGCAGCTTGGGGGACACTTCTGGAAACACCATATATTTT	CASSLGDTSGNTIYF
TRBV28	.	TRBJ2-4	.	TGTGCCAGCACTGCCAAAAACATTCAGTACTTC	CASTAKNIQYF
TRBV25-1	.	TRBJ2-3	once	TGTGCCAGCAGTATCCTCGGGGATACGCAGTATTTT	CASSILGDTQYF
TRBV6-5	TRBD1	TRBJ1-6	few	TGTGCCAGCAGTCGACAGGGGGGAAATTCACCCCTCCACTTT	CASSRQGGNSPLHF
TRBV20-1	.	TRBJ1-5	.	TGCAGTGCTAGTCAACTCCCAGGGAGGAGCAATCAGCCCCAGCATTTT	CSASQLPGRSNQPQHF
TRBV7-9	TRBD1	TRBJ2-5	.	TGTGCCAGCAGCCTGGGACAGTTACAAGAGACCCAGTACTTC	CASSLGQLQETQYF
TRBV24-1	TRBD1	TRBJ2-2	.	TGTGCCACCAGTGATCCCCCCGGGACAGGGCCCAACACCGGGGAGCTGTTTTTT	CATSDPPGTGPNTGELFF
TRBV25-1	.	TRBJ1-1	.	TGTGCCAGCAGGGCCCTTGGGGGCCAGCTTATGAACACTGAAGCTTTCTTT	CASRALGGQLMNTEAFF
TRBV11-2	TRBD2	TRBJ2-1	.	TGTGCCAGCAGCCCGGGGACTAGCGGCTCCTACAATGAGCAGTTCTTC	CASSPGTSGSYNEQFF
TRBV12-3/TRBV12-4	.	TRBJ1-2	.	TGTGCCAGCAGGGCCCTAAGGGGGAGAGGCTACACCTTC	CASRALRGRGYTF
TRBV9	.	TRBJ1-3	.	TGTGCCAGCAGCGTAGCTCACAGCAGCTCTGGAAACACCATATATTTT	CASSVAHSSSGNTIYF
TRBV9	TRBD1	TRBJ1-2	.	TGTGCCAGCAGCTCGGACAGGGGGCGCGGTGGCTACACCTTC	CASSSDRGRGGYTF
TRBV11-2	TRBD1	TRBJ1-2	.	TGTGCCAGCAGCTCCGGGACAGGGGTCCTTGGCTACACCTTC	CASSSGTGVLGYTF
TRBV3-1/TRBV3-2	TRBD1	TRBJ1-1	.	TGTGCCAGCAGCCAGCAGACAGGGATCGCTGAAGCTTTCTTT	CASSQQTGIAEAFF
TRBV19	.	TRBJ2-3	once	TGTGCCAGTAGTAGTCGGGCGGGGACGCAGTATTTT	CASSSRAGTQYF
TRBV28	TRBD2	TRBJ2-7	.	TGTGCCAGCAGTTGGGGGAGGGTCGAGCAGTACTTC	CASSWGRVEQYF
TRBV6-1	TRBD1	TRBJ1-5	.	TGTGCCAGCAGTGATCGGGACAGGGGGCATGTCGGCAATCAGCCCCAGCATTTT	CASSDRDRGHVGNQPQHF
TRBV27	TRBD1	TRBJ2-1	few	TGTGCCAGCGGCCCGGGACAGGGGTGGAATGAGCAGTTCTTC	CASGPGQGWNEQFF
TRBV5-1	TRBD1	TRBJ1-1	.	TGCGCCAGCGCCGGGACAGCAGGCACTGAAGCTTTCTTT	CASAGTAGTEAFF